Following are 15 T cell receptor beta chains from one sample sequenced in a study of metastatic and nonmetastatic thyroid tumors. Thyroid surgery had not been preceded by any treatment in any patient. MiXCR re-clonotyped the PCR reads for TCRdb. The table has some 20,000 clones, approximately 10% seen once. The sample consisted of blood. The source of these receptors is a female donor with papillary thyroid cancer or a benign thyroid nodule (not recorded which). Some clones in this sample may be carry-over from other donors' samples.

This clone was detected ten times or more. V gene TRBV12-5 combines with J gene TRBJ2-5, with 9 positions matching TRBD2. CDR1 LGHNT and CDR2 FRNRAP come from the germline V gene. V was pared by 1 base and J by 2 bases, with 8 bases of the junction left unmatched. The CDR3 covers 17 residues. The CDR3 DNA reads TGTGCTAGTGGTTTGGGCTTAGCGGGAGCATTACAAGAGACCCAGTACTTC. This sequence encodes CASGLGLAGALQETQYF.

Ten or more counts support this clone. This rearrangement joins TRBV5-1 to TRBJ2-3; D possibly uses TRBD1 or TRBD2 (5 bases each). The germline V gene encodes CDR1 SGHRS and CDR2 YFSETQ. The CDR3 is made up of 14 amino acids. Trimming cost V 6 bases and J 2 bases, with 13 bases left between them. CDR3 coding DNA: TGCGCCAGCAATTCCGGGACGATCACAGATACGCAGTATTTT. It specifies CASNSGTITDTQYF. The entire variable domain, with the rest obtained from reference TRBV5-1 and TRBJ2-3, is as follows: KAGVTQTPRYLIKTRGQQVTLSCSPISGHRSVSWYQQTPGQGLQFLFEYFSETQRNKGNFPGRFSGRQFSNSRSEMNVSTLELGDSALYLCASNSGTITDTQYFGPGTRLTVL.

This clone was recorded at least ten times. V and J are TRBV19 and TRBJ2-7; D gene ambiguous. V shed 4 bases and J shed 4 bases, with 17 bases lying between them. Germline CDR1 LNHDA, CDR2 SQIVND (reference sequence). The CDR3 is 15 amino acids. CDR3 coding DNA: TGTGCCAGTAGTACGCAAGCGTGGTTAGGTTACGAGCAGTACTTC. Residues: CASSTQAWLGYEQYF.

This clone was seen many times. The rearrangement links TRBV10-3 to TRBJ2-7, with D hard to call. The germline gives CDR1 ENHRY, CDR2 SYGVKD. The V and J ends lost 4 bases and 3 bases respectively, with 4 bases between them. This CDR3 has 11 residues. CDR3 residues: CAISGSYEQYF. The DNA of the CDR3 is TGTGCCATCAGTGGCAGCTACGAGCAGTACTTC.

This clone was seen at least ten times. CDR3 sequence (DNA): TGTGCCAGCAGTTTCCGGGGGAGACAAGAGACCCAGTACTTC. As protein: CASSFRGRQETQYF. This sequence joins TRBV28 and TRBJ2-5, with D maybe TRBD2 (6 bases). The CDR3 contains 14 residues. V was cut by 3 bases and J by 2 bases, with 10 bases left in between. Germline V gives CDR1 MDHEN, CDR2 SYDVKM.

This clone was counted ten times or more. The chain links TRBV9 to TRBJ2-7, with D tentatively TRBD2 (5 bases). Between the trimmed V and J ends, which lost 0 bases and 2 bases, there was a span of 9 bases. Germline CDR1 is SGDLS and CDR2 is YYNGEE. This CDR3 is 14 amino acids long. For the CDR3, the DNA is TGTGCCAGCAGCGTAGGCGGGTCCCCCTACGAGCAGTACTTC. Its protein product is CASSVGGSPYEQYF.

This clone was seen a handful of times. Germline is not matched at one junction end, which may reflect a read error. The genes are TRBV6-1 and TRBJ1-1; D is undetermined. Per the germline V gene, CDR1 is MNHNS and CDR2 is SASEGT. The CDR3 length is 11 residues. The CDR3 loop is CASGVNTESFF. The CDR3 bases are TGTGCCAGCGGAGTTAACACTGAATCTTTCTTT.

By share, this clone counts as medium-sized. The J gene is TRBJ1-6, the V gene TRBV6-5; TRBD1 might be the D (5 bases). With 0 bases removed from V and 10 bases from J, the gap between germline ends came to 16 bases. The CDR3 runs to 16 residues. Germline loops: CDR1 MNHEY, CDR2 SVGAGI. The CDR3 sequence is CASSYSRDRMGSPLHF. The CDR3 DNA is TGTGCCAGCAGTTACTCGAGAGACAGAATGGGATCACCCCTCCACTTT.

The chain has TRBV6-5 and TRBJ2-7; D perhaps matches TRBD2 (6 bases). The CDR3 length is 15 residues. V was trimmed by 2 bases and J by 5 bases, leaving 16 bases between them. CDR1 MNHEY and CDR2 SVGAGI come from the germline V gene. As DNA, the CDR3 is TGTGCCAGCAGTTACGGGACTGGCCTCAGGCACGAGCAGTACTTC. Translating it yields CASSYGTGLRHEQYF.

The gene calls are TRBV6-2 or TRBV6-3 and TRBJ1-5; D gene uncertain. CDR1 and CDR2 (germline): MNHEY, SVGEGT. Trimming left V 2 bases short and J 7 bases short, with 12 bases between. CDR3 length equals 14 residues. This CDR3 is CASSYLSSGQPQHF. The CDR3, as DNA: TGTGCCAGCAGTTACCTCTCGTCGGGACAGCCCCAGCATTTT.

This clone was seen ten or more times. The chain uses TRBV11-3 and TRBJ2-3, with 8 nucleotides matching TRBD2. J lost 2 bases, V lost 3 bases, and 13 bases had no gene match. The germline gives CDR1 SGHNT, CDR2 YENEEA. CDR3 length: 18 residues. The CDR3 DNA reads as TGTGCCAGCAGCTTCCGACGGATACTAGCGGAGAACACAGATACGCAGTATTTT. Protein sequence: CASSFRRILAENTDTQYF.

About this clone itself: With a much larger clone just one base away, this may be a read error. The rearrangement uses TRBV4-1 and TRBJ2-7; 10 bases fit TRBD2. CDR1 and CDR2 (germline): MGHRA, YSYEKL. This CDR3 contains 17 residues. The CDR3 is CASSQAPVSGRPYGQYF. The CDR3 region has the DNA TGCGCCAGCAGCCAAGCCCCGGTTAGCGGGAGGCCCTACGGGCAGTACTTC.

Many counts were recorded for this clone. The chain has TRBV5-5 and TRBJ1-5, with D possibly matching TRBD1 (5 bases). The CDR3 has 13 amino acids. Trimming left V 4 bases short and J 5 bases short, with 10 bases between. Germline V gene sequence: CDR1 SGHKS, CDR2 YYEKEE (reference sequence). The CDR3 spells CASSDSGDQPQHF. The CDR3 coding sequence is TGTGCCAGCAGCGACAGTGGCGATCAGCCCCAGCATTTT.

This clone has at least ten counts. The rearrangement joins TRBV28 to TRBJ2-3, with 10 positions matching TRBD1. Germline CDR1 is MDHEN and CDR2 is SYDVKM. V dropped 0 bases and J dropped 2; count of bases not matched to a gene: 8. The CDR3 spans 18 residues. CDR3 DNA sequence: TGTGCCAGCAGTTTATGGTCGGGCGGGACAGGGGTCACAGATACGCAGTATTTT. Protein: CASSLWSGGTGVTDTQYF.

This clone was seen a handful of times. The genes are TRBV6-1 and TRBJ2-7; TRBD1 might be the D (6 bases). The germline CDR1 and CDR2 sequences are MNHNS and SASEGT. The CDR3 consists of 14 residues. Trimming shortened V by 7 bases and J by 0 bases, and 13 bases separated the two germline ends. The CDR3 DNA follows: TGTGCCAGCATGGACAGCGGTACCTCCTACGAGCAGTACTTC. Its translation is CASMDSGTSYEQYF.